Shown below are 29 T cell receptor beta chains from a single sample sequenced in a study of blood T cell repertoires in COVID-19. Profiling relied on immunoSEQ multiplex PCR, and the TCRdb table lists in-frame clones only, not all of them. The table records about 68,000 clones, roughly 85% of them present only once. The material sequenced was peripheral blood. These receptor sequences come from a man aged 50 to 59 with acute or convalescent COVID-19.

V and J are TRBV5-1 and TRBJ2-3; 11 bases are shared with TRBD2. The CDR3 covers 16 residues. Trimming at V came to 8 bases and at J to 0 bases, leaving 8 bases not matched to a gene. Germline assignment: CDR1 SGHRS and CDR2 YFSETQ. The CDR3 nucleotides read TGCGCCAGTCGGACTAGCGGGCCTCCTAGCACAGATACGCAGTATTTT. It codes for CASRTSGPPSTDTQYF.

The J gene is TRBJ2-5, the V gene TRBV5-6; D is possibly TRBD1 (5 bases). Germline V gene data show CDR1 as SGHDT and CDR2 as YYEEEE. The CDR3 length is 13 residues. V lost 4 bases, J lost 9 bases, and 16 bases lay in between. Here the CDR3 DNA reads TGTGCCAGCAGCCCTAGACAGCCTTTGGCCCAGTACTTC. It specifies CASSPRQPLAQYF.

The rearrangement links TRBV6-5 to TRBJ2-3; 7 positions match TRBD2. In germline, CDR1 is MNHEY, CDR2 SVGAGI. The junction had 9 bases not matched to a gene; V was cut back by 6 bases and J by 6 bases. This CDR3 has 14 amino acids. The CDR3 loop reads CASSQTSVPDTQYF. CDR3 DNA sequence: TGTGCCAGCAGCCAAACTAGCGTCCCGGATACGCAGTATTTT.

This chain links TRBV6-5 with TRBJ2-2; the D gene is possibly TRBD2 (6 bases). The CDR3 contains 15 residues. Trimming removed 1 base from V and 4 bases from J, with 10 bases in between. Germline CDR1 and CDR2: MNHEY and SVGAGI. The CDR3 here is CASSYFGSGTGELFF. Here the CDR3 DNA reads TGTGCCAGCAGTTACTTTGGTAGCGGCACCGGGGAGCTGTTTTTT.

This chain uses TRBV19 with TRBJ1-1; D unresolved. Per the germline V gene, CDR1 is LNHDA and CDR2 is SQIVND (reference sequence). Trimming cost V 6 bases and J 5 bases, with 13 bases left between them. CDR3 length: 13 amino acids. The CDR3 loop is CASRSEAWTEAFF. The CDR3 coding sequence is TGTGCCAGTAGGTCGGAGGCATGGACTGAAGCTTTCTTT.

This clone appeared once. The chain is built from TRBV5-1 and TRBJ2-7, with D possibly being TRBD2 (6 bases). Deletions cut 0 bases from V and 4 bases from J, with 14 bases between. CDR1 is SGHRS, CDR2 YFSETQ, per germline. The length of the CDR3 is 15 residues. CDR3 sequence reads: CASSLAYGSTYEQYF. The CDR3 DNA is TGCGCCAGCAGCTTGGCCTACGGGAGTACTTACGAGCAGTACTTC. Full variable domain (remainder filled in from reference TRBV5-1 and TRBJ2-7): KAGVTQTPRYLIKTRGQQVTLSCSPISGHRSVSWYQQTPGQGLQFLFEYFSETQRNKGNFPGRFSGRQFSNSRSEMNVSTLELGDSALYLCASSLAYGSTYEQYFGPGTRLTVT.

This chain connects TRBV5-4 to TRBJ1-1, with TRBD1 as a possible D gene (5 bases). This CDR3 has 16 residues. Germline values: CDR1 SGHNT, CDR2 YYREEE (reference sequence). V lost 5 bases, J lost 2 bases, and 19 bases lay in between. CDR3 DNA: TGTGCCAGCAGTCACGGGAGGCGGTGGGACAACACTGAAGCTTTCTTT. Translated, it gives CASSHGRRWDNTEAFF. Combining the CDR3 with reference TRBV5-4 and TRBJ1-1 gives the whole variable domain ETGVTQSPTHLIKTRGQQVTLRCSSQSGHNTVSWYQQALGQGPQFIFQYYREEENGRGNFPPRFSGLQFPNYSSELNVNALELDDSALYLCASSHGRRWDNTEAFFGQGTRLTVV.

This clone came up once. The chain carries TRBV7-3 and TRBJ2-7; D perhaps matches TRBD1 (7 bases). V was pared by 8 bases and J by 7 bases, with 30 bases between. The CDR3 is 17 residues long. Germline values: CDR1 SGHTA, CDR2 FQGTGA. In DNA form, the CDR3 reads TGTGCCAGCCCTGCAGACAGGGAAGGAGGGAGCTACTATGAGCAGTACGTC. Protein: CASPADREGGSYYEQYV.

The J gene is TRBJ1-1, the V gene TRBV10-1; D gene unclear. CDR1 and CDR2 from the germline V gene are WNHNN and SYGVQD (reference sequence). Trimming left V 5 bases short and J 0 bases short, with 7 bases between. This CDR3 comprises 13 residues. In DNA, the CDR3 is TGCGCCAGCAGTCTGACATTGAACACTGAAGCTTTCTTT. It specifies CASSLTLNTEAFF.

The table lists this clone with a few counts. The CDR3 nucleotides are TGTGCCAGTAGTATAGGAGGGCTGGGGTGGACGCCCTACGAGCAGTACTTC. Amino acid sequence: CASSIGGLGWTPYEQYF. The chain is built from TRBV19 and TRBJ2-7; possible D gene TRBD2, 5 bases. Trimming left V 1 base short and J 2 bases short, with 18 bases between. Germline V gene sequence: CDR1 LNHDA, CDR2 SQIVND (reference sequence). There are 17 residues in the CDR3.

CDR3 loop: CAWSVYGQPQHF. CDR3 in DNA: TGTGCCTGGAGTGTATACGGGCAGCCCCAGCATTTT. V and J are TRBV30 and TRBJ1-5; D uncertain. The germline CDR1 and CDR2 sequences are GTSNPN and SVGIG (reference sequence). The CDR3 extends over 12 amino acids. Trimming removed 0 bases from V and 7 bases from J, with 7 bases in between.

A note on this clone: In the same sample, other DNA sequences code for this CDR3. This rearrangement joins TRBV27 to TRBJ2-7; possible D gene TRBD1, 5 bases. This CDR3 region has 13 residues. Trimming took 3 bases from V and 2 from J, leaving 8 bases between them. Germline V gives CDR1 MNHEY, CDR2 SMNVEV (reference sequence). Written as DNA, the CDR3 is TGTGCCAGCAGTTTCCAGGGCCCCTACGAGCAGTACTTC. Protein: CASSFQGPYEQYF.

This clone was recorded once. The chain carries TRBV4-2 and TRBJ1-3; TRBD1 matches 9 bases. V trimming: 4 bases; J trimming: 1 base; junction bases outside the gene matches: 5. The length of the CDR3 is 16 residues. Germline loops: CDR1 LGHNA, CDR2 YNFKEQ. The CDR3 DNA reads TGTGCCAGCAGCCGAACAGGGGGCCCTTCTGGAAACACCATATATTTT. Translation gives CASSRTGGPSGNTIYF.

V is TRBV7-9 and J is TRBJ1-1, with D unresolved. V lost 6 bases and J lost 1, with 6 bases in between. Germline CDR1 reads SEHNR; CDR2 reads FQNEAQ (reference sequence). The CDR3 is made up of 12 amino acids. CDR3 DNA sequence: TGTGCCAGCAGATCAGGGAACACTGAAGCTTTCTTT. This codes for CASRSGNTEAFF.

The chain employs TRBV25-1 and TRBJ2-6, with D perhaps matching TRBD1 (5 bases). CDR3 size: 16 residues. Germline CDR1 and CDR2: MGHDK and SYGVNS. Trimming took off 10 bases at V and 0 bases at J, with 16 bases between the two ends. The CDR3: CAILDDRYSGANVLTF. The DNA for the CDR3 is TGTGCCATCTTAGACGACAGATACTCTGGGGCCAACGTCCTGACTTTC. Full variable domain (missing parts from reference TRBV25-1 and TRBJ2-6): EADIYQTPRYLVIGTGKKITLECSQTMGHDKMYWYQQDPGMELHLIHYSYGVNSTEKGDLSSESTVSRIRTEHFPLTLESARPSHTSQYLCAILDDRYSGANVLTFGAGSRLTVL.

The chain links TRBV9 to TRBJ1-3; tentative D call: TRBD1 (5 bases). Trimming took 5 bases from V and 1 from J, leaving 13 bases between them. Germline values: CDR1 SGDLS, CDR2 YYNGEE. This CDR3 contains 15 residues. CDR3 in DNA: TGTGCCAGCAGGCGGGACCTCCGGTCTGGAAACACCATATATTTT. It specifies CASRRDLRSGNTIYF.

This sequence joins TRBV27 and TRBJ2-1, with 9 bases that match TRBD1. Trimming removed 6 bases from V and 7 bases from J; junction bases left unmatched: 10. CDR1 and CDR2 (germline): MNHEY, SMNVEV (reference sequence). CDR3 size: 15 residues. CDR3 nucleotides: TGTGCCAGCAGCCTAGGACAGGGGTATCGTAATGAGCAGTTCTTC. Encoded protein: CASSLGQGYRNEQFF.

A note on this clone: A junction boundary mismatches the germline segment, possibly from a read error. The chain has TRBV11-3 and TRBJ2-1, with D unresolved. Germline CDR1 is SGHNT and CDR2 is YENEEA. The CDR3 has 11 amino acids. The CDR3 coding sequence is TGTGCCAGCAGCTCCGACAATGAGCAGTTCTTC. Translated, it gives CASSSDNEQFF.

This chain links TRBV4-2 with TRBJ2-3; D might be TRBD2 (6 bases). CDR1 and CDR2 from the germline V gene are LGHNA and YNFKEQ. The length of the CDR3 is 16 residues. The V and J ends lost 1 base and 1 base respectively, with 12 bases between them. The CDR3 DNA is TGTGCCAGCAGCCAAGTGTTCGAGCGGGGCACAGATACGCAGTATTTT. This translates into CASSQVFERGTDTQYF.

Written as DNA, the CDR3 is TGTGCCAGCAGCCAAGGAACGCCGGGAATTATCTACGAGCAGTACTTC. This translates into CASSQGTPGIIYEQYF. This rearrangement joins TRBV3-1 (or the pseudogene TRBV3-2) to TRBJ2-7, with D possibly being TRBD2 (5 bases). V lost 1 base and J 3 bases, leaving 16 bases between the germline ends. CDR1 is LGHDT and CDR2 is YNNKEL in the germline V gene (reference sequence). The CDR3 consists of 16 residues.

The rearrangement links TRBV5-4 to TRBJ2-2; D is perhaps TRBD2 (7 bases). The CDR3 length is 17 residues. Germline lookup yields CDR1 SGHNT and CDR2 YYREEE (reference sequence). V was clipped by 5 bases and J by 3 bases, with 20 bases between them. CDR3: CASRIGGGDYYTGELFF. In DNA form, the CDR3 reads TGTGCCAGCAGGATAGGAGGGGGGGACTACTACACCGGGGAGCTGTTTTTT.

The rearrangement uses TRBV10-1 and TRBJ1-5; a weak D match, TRBD1 (6 bases). Germline CDR1 and CDR2: WNHNN and SYGVQD (reference sequence). The CDR3 covers 13 residues. With 6 bases removed from V and 7 bases from J, the gap between germline ends came to 13 bases. The CDR3 loop is CASSLHRDQPQHF. The CDR3 coding sequence is TGCGCCAGCAGCCTCCACAGGGACCAGCCCCAGCATTTT.

In its sample, this clone was seen a few times. The V call is TRBV10-1, the J call TRBJ1-1; 10 bases align to TRBD1. The length of the CDR3 is 16 residues. CDR1 WNHNN and CDR2 SYGVQD come from the germline V gene (reference sequence). J was trimmed by 4 bases and V by 6 bases; bases with no gene match: 11. In DNA form, the CDR3 reads TGCGCCAGCAGCTACGCCCGGGACAGGGGCCTCACTGAAGCTTTCTTT. It encodes CASSYARDRGLTEAFF.

The rearrangement uses TRBV11-1 and TRBJ1-6; TRBD1 might be the D (5 bases). Trimming removed 5 bases from V and 6 bases from J, with 11 bases in between. Germline V gene sequence: CDR1 SGHAT, CDR2 FQDESV (reference sequence). CDR3 length equals 14 residues. The CDR3 sequence: CASSRVDSNSPLHF. CDR3 DNA sequence: TGTGCCAGCAGCAGGGTTGACAGTAATTCACCCCTCCACTTT. Full variable domain (missing parts from reference TRBV11-1 and TRBJ1-6): EAEVAQSPRYKITEKSQAVAFWCDPISGHATLYWYRQILGQGPELLVQFQDESVVDDSQLPKDRFSAERLKGVDSTLKIQPAELGDSAMYLCASSRVDSNSPLHFGNGTRLTVT.

This chain joins TRBV4-1 and TRBJ2-5, with 11 bases identical to TRBD2. V was clipped by 2 bases and J by 2 bases; unmatched bases: 1. Germline CDR1 is MGHRA and CDR2 is YSYEKL. This CDR3 spans 15 amino acids. The CDR3 bases are TGCGCCAGCAGCCAACTAGCGGGGGGTCAAGAGACCCAGTACTTC. This sequence encodes CASSQLAGGQETQYF.

The gene calls are TRBV2 and TRBJ1-1; D is possibly TRBD1 (6 bases). Germline values: CDR1 SNHLY, CDR2 FYNNEI. Trimming stripped 6 bases from V and 1 base from J, with 9 bases between. The CDR3 contains 13 residues. The CDR3 is CASRGRGNTEAFF. The CDR3 region has the DNA TGTGCCAGCAGAGGCAGGGGGAACACTGAAGCTTTCTTT.

V is TRBV5-1 and J is TRBJ2-5; 8 nucleotides line up with TRBD1. This CDR3 region has 14 residues. CDR1 SGHRS and CDR2 YFSETQ come from the germline V gene. V lost 4 bases and J lost 2; bases outside the gene matches: 4. The CDR3 sequence is CASSLYRGQETQYF. In nucleotides, the CDR3 is TGCGCCAGCAGCCTATACAGGGGGCAAGAGACCCAGTACTTC.

The V call is TRBV14, the J call TRBJ1-1, with TRBD1 identical over 8 bases. The CDR3 extends over 15 amino acids. Per germline, CDR1 SGHDN and CDR2 FVKESK. The ends lost 5 bases at V and 5 bases at J; junction bases unmatched: 10. The CDR3 region has the DNA TGTGCCAGCAGCATTTCGACAGGGGTGGGGACTGAAGCTTTCTTT. This encodes CASSISTGVGTEAFF.

This chain links TRBV2 with TRBJ2-3, with 7 bases that match TRBD1. This CDR3 is built from 15 residues. V lost 6 bases and J lost 5; bases outside the gene matches: 11. Germline-derived CDR1 and CDR2 are SNHLY and FYNNEI. The CDR3 DNA is TGTGCCAGCAGCGTCAGGGGGACCCTAAGAGATACGCAGTATTTT. Translated: CASSVRGTLRDTQYF.